The entry that follows covers one T cell receptor (beta chain) sequence. Its antigen is currently not known. Within one base of it there is no much larger clone, and no base qualities were kept. This sample stems from a study of CD8+ T cells in alopecia areata (dated by TCRdb to the late 2010s). With regard to the full study: The treated patients, all with moderate-to-severe alopecia areata, were enrolled in an open-label pilot trial of oral tofacitinib given at 5 to 10 mg twice daily. Patients received tofacitinib for 6 to 18 months and were then followed off drug for 6 months to check for delayed response and recurrence. immunoSEQ multiplex PCR using 35 Vbeta forward primers and 13 Jbeta reverse primers was used to amplify TCRbeta CDR3 regions. In treated patients, disease severity was measured using the SALT score, which gives the percentage of scalp surface area affected. Biopsies were taken from tofacitinib-treated patients at baseline and again at 4 and 24 weeks into treatment, and several of those patients also had a later scalp biopsy. High-throughput TCRbeta sequencing was used to examine T cell clonal expansion in alopecia areata in both the C3H/HeJ mouse model and human patients. Clonality in the scalp was compared among normal scalp (n=4), patchy alopecia areata scalp (n=8), and alopecia totalis/universalis scalp (n=8). Human TCRbeta sequencing covered scalp tissue and sorted CD4+ and CD8+ peripheral blood T cells from patchy and totalis/universalis alopecia areata patients and healthy controls. The RNA source kit depended on sample type: the PAXgene miRNA kit for fixed scalp, the miRNeasy kit for PBMCs, and the RNeasy kit for mouse skin.

The paper's findings and limits, for the study overall: Because the treated cohort was small and had only one nonresponder, larger studies are needed to examine links between baseline CD8+ expansion and response. Unlike mouse skin, where gammadelta T cells dominate, normal human skin contains resident alphabeta T cells that get sequenced too, which complicates analysis of the scalp TCR repertoire. Scalp clonality and the number of expanded CD8+ clones among the top 100 scalp clones were significantly decreased by tofacitinib. TCR sequences shared between patients were less clear than in mice, possibly partly because of HLA diversity in the patient population. Higher clonality and more expanded CD8+ clones were observed in lesional scalp than in normal scalp, particularly in alopecia totalis/universalis, a finding suggestive of antigenic drive. During tofacitinib treatment, many expanded lesional clones remained in scalp and blood, and this persistence may partly explain relapse after treatment is stopped.

As encoded in the germline V gene (reference sequence), CDR1 is MNHEY while CDR2 is SMNVEV. Trimming takes 7 bases off V and 4 bases off J; junction bases not matched to a gene: 12. The CDR3 measures 15 amino acids from cysteine to phenylalanine. Just CDR3 DNA is preserved here, 45 bases in frame from base 1. Library method: the immunoSEQ multiplex PCR assay. RNA was extracted from all samples and reverse transcribed into cDNA, which served as template for TCR sequencing. First-strand cDNA was synthesized with SuperScript III using a 2:1 mix of oligo-dT and random hexamers. A synthetic immune receptor repertoire was used to gauge amplification bias, and whatever bias remained was removed computationally. As for how the authors treated the data: Raw reads were preprocessed for error removal, and CDR3 was defined according to IMGT conventions as running from the conserved cysteine to phenylalanine. Clonality was calculated as 1 minus Shannon entropy normalized by log2 of the number of productive unique TCRs. Scalp TCRbeta sequences were cross-referenced with sorted blood CD4 and CD8 repertoires so that the CD4 or CD8 identity of scalp clones could be inferred. The table comes from immuneACCESS by way of TCRdb, which keeps in-frame sequences with V and J called. Part of the clones is missing from these tables; in studies checked, under half for an unresolved V gene and the rest for unknown reasons. V, J and clone size reflect that table, while D and trimming were determined from the DNA. The sample records 180,000 or so clones, 58% of which are singletons. The ten largest make up about 5.5% of the sample.

The time point label of this sample denotes: roughly 24 weeks on oral tofacitinib. The treatment or condition label here, explained by the study, means: oral pan-JAK inhibitor, 5-10 mg twice daily. From alopecia areata patients, peripheral blood was collected along with lesional scalp punch biopsies. PBMCs were isolated by density centrifugation and stained for CD3, CD4 and CD8, after which CD4+ and CD8+ T cells were sorted on a FACSAria. This chain is built from TRBV27 and TRBJ2-5, with TRBD1 identical over 7 junction bases. The specimen comprised CD4+ T cells sorted from blood, sampled at week 24, from a patient treated with tofacitinib. The TCR comes from a human donor with alopecia areata. The DNA is TGTGCCAGCAAAGCCCTCGACAGGGCGGGAGAGACCCAGTACTTC. The resulting protein is CASKALDRAGETQYF.